These T cell receptor beta chains were read from a single sample in a study of T cell changes during pregnancy in multiple sclerosis. Produced via immunoSEQ multiplex PCR; TCRdb's table is partial and in-frame only. The sample lists more than 65,000 clones, around nine tenths occurring once. The specimen was CD4+ T cells from peripheral blood mononuclear cells, collected before pregnancy. The receptors stem from a female donor with multiple sclerosis, enrolled in a pregnancy study. The conserved cysteine and the conserved F or W are not part of the CDR3 here. Clone size appears in some rows only: once, few, many, or a class for an expanded clone.

CDR3 protein: ASSQAGTASTDTQY
J gene: TRBJ2-3
clone size: .
V gene: TRBV4-1

CDR3 protein: ASSYGQGVRTEAF
J gene: TRBJ1-1
clone size: few
V gene: TRBV6-6

CDR3 protein: ASSFRDRVSNSPLH
J gene: TRBJ1-6
clone size: .
V gene: TRBV5-1

CDR3 protein: ASSEFGNYGYT
J gene: TRBJ1-2
clone size: .
V gene: TRBV25-1

CDR3 protein: ASTDRGSNQPQH
J gene: TRBJ1-5
clone size: .
V gene: TRBV19

CDR3 protein: ASSMRGSSYEQY
J gene: TRBJ2-7
clone size: .
V gene: TRBV9

CDR3 protein: ASSEIGAGEQPQH
J gene: TRBJ1-5
clone size: .
V gene: TRBV6-1

CDR3 protein: ASSSGQGRDQPQH
J gene: TRBJ1-5
clone size: .
V gene: TRBV28

CDR3 protein: ASSLRGGSDNEQF
J gene: TRBJ2-1
clone size: .
V gene: TRBV18

CDR3 protein: SVESGYGYT
J gene: TRBJ1-2
clone size: .
V gene: TRBV29-1

CDR3 protein: ASSLGLAGQETQY
J gene: TRBJ2-5
clone size: .
V gene: TRBV5-1

CDR3 protein: ASSLEGGNTEAF
J gene: TRBJ1-1
clone size: .
V gene: TRBV7-2

CDR3 protein: ASSYVAGGRREQF
J gene: TRBJ2-1
clone size: few
V gene: TRBV6-6

CDR3 protein: ASIPGVAGYNEQF
J gene: TRBJ2-1
clone size: .
V gene: TRBV11-2

CDR3 protein: ASSLDRGGYSYEQY
J gene: TRBJ2-7
clone size: .
V gene: TRBV5-4

CDR3 protein: ASSIGQGMDQPQH
J gene: TRBJ1-5
clone size: .
V gene: TRBV19

CDR3 protein: ASSNPRGQGSYEQY
J gene: TRBJ2-7
clone size: .
V gene: TRBV9

CDR3 protein: ASSPPGLGTSSLNEQF
J gene: TRBJ2-1
clone size: .
V gene: TRBV18

CDR3 protein: AISESYVRDTDTQY
J gene: TRBJ2-3
clone size: .
V gene: TRBV10-3

CDR3 protein: ASSLDGFRGREKLF
J gene: TRBJ1-4
clone size: .
V gene: TRBV11-2

CDR3 protein: ASRQGQGRYGYT
J gene: TRBJ1-2
clone size: .
V gene: TRBV6-5

CDR3 protein: ASSLGRAPGELF
J gene: TRBJ2-2
clone size: .
V gene: TRBV5-1

CDR3 protein: ASSLARTSGLSYEQY
J gene: TRBJ2-7
clone size: .
V gene: TRBV5-5

CDR3 protein: ASSKELADEQF
J gene: TRBJ2-1
clone size: .
V gene: TRBV21-1

CDR3 protein: ASSSGQGQETQY
J gene: TRBJ2-5
clone size: .
V gene: TRBV5-1

CDR3 protein: SVDRGTEAF
J gene: TRBJ1-1
clone size: .
V gene: TRBV29-1

CDR3 protein: ASSQIDLISYNEQF
J gene: TRBJ2-1
clone size: .
V gene: TRBV4-1

CDR3 protein: ASIEVRGQTTEAF
J gene: TRBJ1-1
clone size: once
V gene: TRBV28

CDR3 protein: ASSLEYRVATEAF
J gene: TRBJ1-1
clone size: .
V gene: TRBV5-1

CDR3 protein: ASSTATGEGGELF
J gene: TRBJ2-2
clone size: .
V gene: TRBV19

CDR3 protein: ASSLGGGRANRELF
J gene: TRBJ2-2
clone size: .
V gene: TRBV11-1

CDR3 protein: ASRDRASNQPQH
J gene: TRBJ1-5
clone size: .
V gene: TRBV2

CDR3 protein: ASSSLGQGPRGYT
J gene: TRBJ1-2
clone size: .
V gene: TRBV27

CDR3 protein: ASLSSGDSGEQY
J gene: TRBJ2-7
clone size: .
V gene: TRBV28

CDR3 protein: ASSFTAISGANVLT
J gene: TRBJ2-6
clone size: .
V gene: TRBV9

CDR3 protein: ASSQQANQPQH
J gene: TRBJ1-5
clone size: .
V gene: TRBV19

CDR3 protein: SVGQGPNYGYT
J gene: TRBJ1-2
clone size: .
V gene: TRBV29-1

CDR3 protein: ASGQLAGGYEQY
J gene: TRBJ2-7
clone size: .
V gene: TRBV2

CDR3 protein: ASSLGQAGTDTQY
J gene: TRBJ2-3
clone size: .
V gene: TRBV4-1

CDR3 protein: ASSFGGSGNTIY
J gene: TRBJ1-3
clone size: .
V gene: TRBV27

CDR3 protein: ASSSQVTPNEKLF
J gene: TRBJ1-4
clone size: .
V gene: TRBV5-1

CDR3 protein: ASSPPTTGANEKLF
J gene: TRBJ1-4
clone size: .
V gene: TRBV18

CDR3 protein: ASSLEVSSTEAF
J gene: TRBJ1-1
clone size: .
V gene: TRBV6-1

CDR3 protein: ASRSGSTYNEQF
J gene: TRBJ2-1
clone size: .
V gene: TRBV2

CDR3 protein: ASSYYQGLNTEAF
J gene: TRBJ1-1
clone size: .
V gene: TRBV14

CDR3 protein: ASSIVGQGPYGYT
J gene: TRBJ1-2
clone size: .
V gene: TRBV19

CDR3 protein: ASSGQGATEAF
J gene: TRBJ1-1
clone size: .
V gene: TRBV7-3

CDR3 protein: ASSPTQGGSGNTIY
J gene: TRBJ1-3
clone size: .
V gene: TRBV19

CDR3 protein: ASRPTGGQNEKLF
J gene: TRBJ1-4
clone size: once
V gene: TRBV5-8

CDR3 protein: ASTGLTRAGELF
J gene: TRBJ2-2
clone size: .
V gene: TRBV6-1

CDR3 protein: ASSLRQGSNEKLF
J gene: TRBJ1-4
clone size: once
V gene: TRBV7-2

CDR3 protein: ASSQDPGAKGANVLT
J gene: TRBJ2-6
clone size: .
V gene: TRBV4-2

CDR3 protein: ASGGVGELF
J gene: TRBJ2-2
clone size: once
V gene: TRBV6-6

CDR3 protein: ASTLGETGRPYEQY
J gene: TRBJ2-7
clone size: .
V gene: TRBV28

CDR3 protein: ASSLGQGAKWAGNTIY
J gene: TRBJ1-3
clone size: .
V gene: TRBV5-1